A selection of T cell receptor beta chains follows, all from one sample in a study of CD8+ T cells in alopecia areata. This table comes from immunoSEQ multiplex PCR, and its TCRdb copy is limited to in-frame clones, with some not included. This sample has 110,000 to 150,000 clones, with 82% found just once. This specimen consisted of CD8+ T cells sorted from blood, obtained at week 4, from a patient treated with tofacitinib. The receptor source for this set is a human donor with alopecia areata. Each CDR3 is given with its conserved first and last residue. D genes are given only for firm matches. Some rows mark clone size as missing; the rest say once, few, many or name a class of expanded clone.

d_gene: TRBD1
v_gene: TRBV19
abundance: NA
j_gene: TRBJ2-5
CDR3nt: TGTGCCAGTAGTATGGGACAGGGCCAAGAGACCCAGTACTTC
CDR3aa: CASSMGQGQETQYF

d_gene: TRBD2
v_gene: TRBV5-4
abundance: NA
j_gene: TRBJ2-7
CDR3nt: TGTGCCAGCGCCCAGCGGGGGGGCTACGAGCAGTACTTC
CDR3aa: CASAQRGGYEQYF

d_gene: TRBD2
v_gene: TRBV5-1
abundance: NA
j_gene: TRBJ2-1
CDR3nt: TGCGCCAGCAGCTTGGCCAACGGGGGGATATACAATGAGCAGTTCTTC
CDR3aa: CASSLANGGIYNEQFF

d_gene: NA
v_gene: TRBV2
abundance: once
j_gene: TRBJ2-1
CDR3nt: TGTGCCAGCAAGTTGGACACCTCACCGAATGAGCAGTTCTTC
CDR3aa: CASKLDTSPNEQFF

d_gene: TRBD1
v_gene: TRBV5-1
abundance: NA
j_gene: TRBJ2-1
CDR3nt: TGCGCCAGCAGGCTCCAGGGGGATGAGCAGTTCTTC
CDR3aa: CASRLQGDEQFF

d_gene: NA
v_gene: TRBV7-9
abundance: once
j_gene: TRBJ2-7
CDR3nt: TGTGCCAGCAGCTTAGCGGGGAGAAACTCCTACGAGCAGTACTTC
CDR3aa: CASSLAGRNSYEQYF

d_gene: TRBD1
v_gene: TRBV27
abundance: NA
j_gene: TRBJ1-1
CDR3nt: TGTGCCAGCGCCCGGGACAGCCTGAACACTGAAGCTTTCTTT
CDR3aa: CASARDSLNTEAFF

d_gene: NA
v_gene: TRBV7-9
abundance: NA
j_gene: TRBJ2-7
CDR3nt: TGTGCCAGCAGCCTGAGCGGGCATTACTACGAGCAGTACTTC
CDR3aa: CASSLSGHYYEQYF

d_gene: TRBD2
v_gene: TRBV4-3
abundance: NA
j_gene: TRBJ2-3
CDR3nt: TGCGCCAGCAGCCAAGACTTTAGCGGGGGGCCATCTGATACGCAGTATTTT
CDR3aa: CASSQDFSGGPSDTQYF

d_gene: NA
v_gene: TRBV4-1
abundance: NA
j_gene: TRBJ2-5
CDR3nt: TGCGCCAGCAGCCCCCCCGACGGCGAGACCCAGTACTTC
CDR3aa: CASSPPDGETQYF

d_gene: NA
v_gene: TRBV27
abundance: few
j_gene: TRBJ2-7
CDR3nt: TGTGCCAGCAGTTTAGGGGCAGGGATGGACGAGCAGTACTTC
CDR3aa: CASSLGAGMDEQYF

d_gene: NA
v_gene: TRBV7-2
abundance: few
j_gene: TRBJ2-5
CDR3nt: TGTGCCAGCAGCTTAGTTGTGGGCCGGAGCGAGACCCAGTACTTC
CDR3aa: CASSLVVGRSETQYF

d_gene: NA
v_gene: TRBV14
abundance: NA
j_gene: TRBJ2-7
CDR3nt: TGTGCCAGCAGCCAGCGGTGGGACGAGCAGTACTTC
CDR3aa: CASSQRWDEQYF

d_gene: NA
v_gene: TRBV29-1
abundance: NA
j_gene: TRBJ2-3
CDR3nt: TGCAGCGCCGGGAGTTACACAGATACGCAGTATTTT
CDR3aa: CSAGSYTDTQYF